This T cell receptor (beta chain) was sequenced during a study of vaccination effects on CD4 cells after COVID-19. Sequencing followed a ViraFEST assay step that expanded antigen-specific CD4+ T cells with viral peptide pools. The culture ran for approximately nine days before CD4+ T cells were isolated. Vaccine recipients, nucleocapsid antibody negative, had no prior SARS-CoV-2 infection. Days 3 and 7 saw half the medium replaced with IL-2 medium. Comments on this clone: Its antigen remains unknown. The junction and the germline gene differ at one end; a read error may be behind it.

Study-wide findings and caveats: Common cold coronaviruses were cross-recognized by only 1 of 255 vaccine-induced clones in healthy vaccinees. Convalescent patients in the study were few, and early post-infection timepoints were absent. There was marked clonal contraction among infection- and vaccine-induced clones late after vaccination.

Profiled with immunoSEQ multiplex PCR; TCRdb holds only in-frame clones, not every one. Of roughly 52,000 clones in the sample, roughly two thirds were seen once. The CDR3 runs 16 residues. The germline V gene encodes CDR1 SGHTA and CDR2 FQGTGA. The TCR sequence derives from a human donor who received a COVID-19 vaccine. The chain employs TRBV7-3 and TRBJ2-2, with 9 bases identical to TRBD1. Sample: CD4+ T cells from PBMCs cultured with SARS-CoV-2 spike peptides, taken before COVID-19 vaccination. The CDR3 DNA sequence: TGTGTCAGCAGCACAGGACAGGGGATAGGCACCGGGGAGCTGTTTTTT. Translated: CVSSTGQGIGTGELFF.